This TCR beta chain derives from a study of blood T cell repertoires in COVID-19. Study-wide context: In each case, the material was cDNA or gDNA derived from T cells, B-cell-depleted T cells, or PBMCs.

The CDR3 contains 12 residues. The V and J ends lost 5 bases and 10 bases, in that order; junction bases with no gene match: 6. As processed by the authors: Reference gene primer amplification gave nucleated cell count estimates. The data were produced by immunoSEQ multiplex PCR, yet TCRdb's version contains in-frame clones alone and is incomplete. V and J calls and clone size are as listed in that table; D and trimming were resolved from the DNA. The sample has about 400,000 clones, more than 80% seen once. Source material: peripheral blood. The receptor was derived from a man in his forties with acute or convalescent COVID-19. V usage is TRBV12-3 or TRBV12-4 and J usage is TRBJ2-3; 7 nucleotides line up with TRBD1. The CDR3 nucleotides are TGTGCCAGCAGTAGACAGGGCCCGGCGCAGTATTTT. This codes for CASSRQGPAQYF.